These 23 T cell receptor beta chains were all obtained from the same sample, sequenced in a study of cytomegalovirus exposure and HLA in healthy donors. PCR used 60 Vbeta primers and 13 Jbeta primers. Produced via immunoSEQ multiplex PCR; TCRdb's table is partial and in-frame only. The sample has 200,000 to 300,000 clones, roughly 87% seen once. Material for sequencing was PBMCs. The receptors were sampled from a woman aged 40 to 50 in good health and CMV-seropositive.

The chain joins TRBV9 to TRBJ2-3; 8 positions agree with TRBD2. Germline CDR1 and CDR2: SGDLS and YYNGEE. The CDR3 has 16 residues. With V trimmed by 1 base and J by 2 bases, 6 bases remained unmatched. The CDR3 nucleotides read TGTGCCAGCAGCGTAAGTAGCGGGACGTCCACAGATACGCAGTATTTT. Translation gives CASSVSSGTSTDTQYF.

This chain uses TRBV4-1 with TRBJ2-6, with D tentatively TRBD1 (5 bases). The CDR3 is 18 residues long. Trimming took off 0 bases at V and 0 bases at J, with 12 bases between the two ends. The germline gives CDR1 MGHRA, CDR2 YSYEKL. DNA of the CDR3: TGCGCCAGCAGCCAAGAGCCACCCAGGGCCTCTGGGGCCAACGTCCTGACTTTC. Amino acids: CASSQEPPRASGANVLTF.

With regard to this clone: A junction end diverges from the germline sequence, so it may reflect a read error. The V gene is TRBV7-9, the J gene TRBJ1-2; D is unresolved. Per germline, CDR1 SEHNR and CDR2 FQNEAQ (reference sequence). This CDR3 spans 12 amino acids. CDR3 sequence: CSSSLQNYGYTF. In DNA, the CDR3 is TGTTCCAGCAGCTTACAGAACTATGGCTACACCTTC. Full variable domain (rest looked up from reference TRBV7-9 and TRBJ1-2): DTGVSQNPRHKITKRGQNVTFRCDPISEHNRLYWYRQTLGQGPEFLTYFQNEAQLEKSRLLSDRFSAERPKGSFSTLEIQRTEQGDSAMYLCSSSLQNYGYTFGSGTRLTVV.

The chain carries TRBV2 and TRBJ2-3; 11 bases map to TRBD2. From germline, CDR1 is SNHLY and CDR2 FYNNEI. The length of the CDR3 is 16 residues. V was pared by 3 bases and J by 2 bases, with 4 bases of the junction left unmatched. Here the CDR3 DNA reads TGTGCCAGCAGTGAGACTAGCGGGATTTACACAGATACGCAGTATTTT. Its translation is CASSETSGIYTDTQYF.

The chain combines TRBV30 with TRBJ1-3; D is perhaps TRBD1 (6 bases). This CDR3 spans 16 amino acids. V was pared by 0 bases and J by 1 base, with 13 bases between. The germline CDR1 and CDR2 sequences are GTSNPN and SVGIG (reference sequence). Written as DNA, the CDR3 is TGTGCCTGGAGTGTACAGGGCCCCGAGTCTGGAAACACCATATATTTT. Translating gives CAWSVQGPESGNTIYF.

This rearrangement joins TRBV5-4 to TRBJ2-3, with 12 positions matching TRBD2. CDR3 length: 14 amino acids. With 6 bases clipped from V and 9 bases from J, the junction kept 8 bases outside the gene matches. Per the germline V gene, CDR1 is SGHNT and CDR2 is YYREEE (reference sequence). The CDR3 DNA reads TGTGCCAGCACCCCTAGCGGGGGGGCGATAACGCAGTATTTT. It yields the protein CASTPSGGAITQYF.

The chain is built from TRBV5-6 and TRBJ2-2, with 16 bases fitting TRBD2. J gave up 1 base and V 3 bases, and 6 bases lay outside the gene matches. This CDR3 is 19 amino acids long. Germline CDR1 SGHDT, CDR2 YYEEEE. The DNA of the CDR3 is TGTGCCAGCAGCTGGGGACTAGCGGGAGGGAGTAAGAACACCGGGGAGCTGTTTTTT. Translation: CASSWGLAGGSKNTGELFF.

This clone appeared a single time. Other nucleotide sequences from this sample produce the same CDR3. The chain couples TRBV30 to TRBJ1-6; TRBD1 might be the D (6 bases). Between the trimmed V and J ends, which lost 5 bases and 7 bases, there was a span of 15 bases. Germline V gene sequence: CDR1 GTSNPN, CDR2 SVGIG (reference sequence). The CDR3 runs 14 residues. The CDR3 DNA follows: TGTGCCTGGGAACCGGGACATCAGAATTCACCCCTCCACTTT. Its translation is CAWEPGHQNSPLHF.

The rearrangement uses TRBV4-1 and TRBJ1-5, with D perhaps TRBD1 (6 bases). Trimming pared 4 bases from V and 9 bases from J, leaving 16 bases between. CDR1 is MGHRA and CDR2 is YSYEKL in the germline V gene. The CDR3 extends over 14 amino acids. CDR3 nucleotides: TGCGCCAGCAGCCTTGGACAGACATCATGGCCCCAGCATTTT. Its protein is CASSLGQTSWPQHF.

This clone was found once. The chain joins TRBV9 to TRBJ2-1; 12 nucleotides align to TRBD2. The V and J ends lost 3 bases and 5 bases, in that order; junction bases with no gene match: 3. The germline CDR1 and CDR2 sequences are SGDLS and YYNGEE. This CDR3 is 15 amino acids long. CDR3 in amino acids: CASSDPSGGDNEQFF. Written as DNA, the CDR3 is TGTGCCAGCAGCGACCCTAGCGGGGGGGACAATGAGCAGTTCTTC.

Note on this clone: Different DNA sequences within this sample yield the same CDR3. This chain connects TRBV7-9 to TRBJ1-1; 8 bases line up with TRBD1. Looked up from germline, CDR1 is SEHNR and CDR2 is FQNEAQ (reference sequence). Germline trimming cut 1 base from V and 2 bases from J; bases unmatched to any gene: 3. The CDR3 is 15 amino acids. The CDR3 region is CASSLGTGTNTEAFF. The CDR3 bases are TGTGCCAGCAGCTTAGGGACAGGGACTAACACTGAAGCTTTCTTT.

V is TRBV25-1 and J is TRBJ2-1; 11 nucleotides align to TRBD2. The CDR3 has 17 residues. In germline, CDR1 is MGHDK, CDR2 SYGVNS. The J segment lost 6 bases and the V segment lost 0 bases, leaving 7 bases of the junction unmatched. CDR3 nucleotide sequence: TGTGCCAGCAGTGAATATATTACTAGCGGGAGCGCCAATGAGCAGTTCTTC. Residues: CASSEYITSGSANEQFF.

The chain recombines TRBV13 with TRBJ2-5, with 15 positions matching TRBD2. The germline gives CDR1 PRHDT, CDR2 FYEKMQ (reference sequence). CDR3 length: 16 residues. V was pared by 5 bases and J by 11 bases, with 12 bases of the junction left unmatched. The CDR3 DNA reads as TGTGCCAGCAGCGCCCGGACTAGCGGGAGGGCAGGGGAGCAGTACTTC. Encoded protein: CASSARTSGRAGEQYF. Full variable domain (remainder filled in from reference TRBV13 and TRBJ2-5): AAGVIQSPRHLIKEKRETATLKCYPIPRHDTVYWYQQGPGQDPQFLISFYEKMQSDKGSIPDRFSAQQFSDYHSELNMSSLELGDSALYFCASSARTSGRAGEQYFGPGTRLLVL.

The V and J genes are TRBV7-2 and TRBJ2-1, with 8 bases that match TRBD2. The CDR3 is made up of 14 amino acids. Trimming at V came to 2 bases and at J to 6 bases, leaving 3 bases not matched to a gene. Germline assignment: CDR1 SGHTA and CDR2 FQGNSA. CDR3 sequence (DNA): TGTGCCAGCAGCTTACATGGGACTAGCAATGAGCAGTTCTTC. Translating it yields CASSLHGTSNEQFF.

This sequence joins TRBV29-1 and TRBJ1-2; D gene ambiguous. This CDR3 has 11 amino acids. CDR1 is SQVTM, CDR2 ANQGSEA, per germline. Trimming removed 3 bases at V and 8 bases at J, with 10 bases between. CDR3 in amino acids: CSVEVPEGYTF. The DNA for the CDR3 is TGCAGCGTTGAGGTCCCGGAGGGCTACACCTTC.

CDR3 coding DNA: TGTGCCAGCAGCTTAACAGGGGGTGGCTACACCTTC. Translated: CASSLTGGGYTF. The chain couples TRBV11-2 to TRBJ1-2; 8 bases line up with TRBD1. J lost 7 bases, V lost 2 bases, and 0 bases had no gene match. This CDR3 region has 12 residues. Germline V gives CDR1 SGHAT, CDR2 FQNNGV.

The V and J genes are TRBV14 and TRBJ1-4; perhaps TRBD1 as D (5 bases). V lost 4 bases and J 1 base, leaving 13 bases between the germline ends. Germline CDR1 SGHDN, CDR2 FVKESK. The CDR3 length is 16 residues. The DNA for the CDR3 is TGTGCCAGCAGCCCCTATTGGGGCAGAACTAATGAAAAACTGTTTTTT. This sequence encodes CASSPYWGRTNEKLFF.

The V and J genes are TRBV19 and TRBJ2-1; D ambiguous. CDR3 length equals 17 residues. CDR1 is LNHDA and CDR2 is SQIVND in the germline V gene (reference sequence). V shed 1 base and J shed 0 bases, with 13 bases lying between them. This CDR3 reads CASSIANSPGSYNEQFF. CDR3 in DNA: TGTGCCAGTAGTATAGCGAACAGTCCCGGCTCCTACAATGAGCAGTTCTTC.

The rearrangement uses TRBV9 and TRBJ1-1, with D possibly TRBD1 on 5 matching bases. The germline gives CDR1 SGDLS, CDR2 YYNGEE. This CDR3 has 15 amino acids. Trimming cost V 4 bases and J 0 bases, with 13 bases left between them. The CDR3 loop reads CASSPSTGVNTEAFF. CDR3 nucleotide sequence: TGTGCCAGCAGCCCCTCCACAGGAGTGAACACTGAAGCTTTCTTT.

The gene calls are TRBV2 and TRBJ1-5; TRBD1 is a possible D gene (6 bases). Germline V lookup: CDR1 SNHLY, CDR2 FYNNEI. The CDR3 covers 13 residues. The V end lost 5 bases, the J end lost 6 bases, and 11 bases lay between the germline ends. CDR3 loop: CASSQGLGQPQHF. In DNA, the CDR3 is TGTGCCAGCAGTCAGGGGTTAGGTCAGCCCCAGCATTTT.

The chain uses TRBV19 and TRBJ2-5; TRBD1 matches 8 bases. Germline V CDR1 and CDR2: LNHDA, SQIVND (reference sequence). The CDR3 extends over 17 amino acids. Unmatched junction bases numbered 18, after V lost 3 bases and J lost 9 bases. The CDR3 DNA is TGTGCCAGTAGTATGTCCGGGACAGGCAGCGGCACGGGGTCCCAGTACTTC. It specifies CASSMSGTGSGTGSQYF.

CDR3 sequence: CASRDRQHYSNQPQHF. The CDR3 DNA sequence: TGTGCCAGCAGGGACCGACAGCATTATAGCAATCAGCCCCAGCATTTT. The gene calls are TRBV4-2 and TRBJ1-5, with a weak D call TRBD1 (5 bases). The germline V and J ends were trimmed by 6 bases and 0 bases, with 15 bases remaining between them. This CDR3 is built from 16 residues. Germline V CDR1 and CDR2: LGHNA, YNFKEQ.

This rearrangement joins TRBV4-1 to TRBJ2-2, with no clear D. CDR1 and CDR2 (germline): MGHRA, YSYEKL. V lost 6 bases and J lost 6, with 17 bases in between. The CDR3 loop spans 15 amino acids. CDR3 region: CASSFTFAAPGELFF. DNA of the CDR3: TGCGCCAGCAGTTTTACTTTCGCGGCGCCCGGGGAGCTGTTTTTT.